These T cell receptor beta chains were read from a single sample in a study of shared clonotypes between healthy human individuals. TCRdb keeps only in-frame clones here, not all; method: immunoSEQ multiplex PCR. The sample lists about 1 million clones; around four fifths were seen once. Sequences were obtained from memory CD4+ T cells sorted from blood. These receptors were collected from a man in his late teens or twenties in good health. Both conserved end residues are part of each CDR3. The D gene is left open where the match is weak. The size entry is marked missing in some rows and otherwise reads once, few, many or a size class.

>TRBD1|TRBV9|few|TRBJ1-2
TGTGCCAGCTCAGGTGGGGGGACAGGTAGTAACTATGGCTACACCTTC
CASSGGGTGSNYGYTF
>TRBD1|TRBV28|once|TRBJ1-6
TGTGCCAGCAGTTTCCGGGACAGGGAATATTCACCCCTCCACTTT
CASSFRDREYSPLHF
>NA|TRBV5-6|NA|TRBJ2-3
TGTGCCAGCAGCTCGGGACGCCTAAGGAGCACAGATACGCAGTATTTT
CASSSGRLRSTDTQYF
>TRBD2|TRBV27|NA|TRBJ2-5
TGTGCCAGCAGCGGGGGGGCCCTTAGGGAGACCCAGTACTTC
CASSGGALRETQYF
>NA|TRBV5-4|NA|TRBJ2-7
TGTGCCAGCAGTTCGGACATCTACGAGCAGTACTTC
CASSSDIYEQYF
>NA|TRBV7-2|once|TRBJ2-5
TGTGCCAGCAGCTCCGTGGCGGGGCCCCAAGAGACCCAGTACTTC
CASSSVAGPQETQYF
>TRBD2|TRBV10-2|few|TRBJ2-7
TGCGCCAGCAGTGAGGTATGGACTAGCGGGACCTACGAGCAGTACTTC
CASSEVWTSGTYEQYF
>NA|TRBV4-3|NA|TRBJ2-5
TGCGCCAGCAGCCAAGTTGTAAAGGTGCGGCATTCCCAAGAGACCCAGTACTTC
CASSQVVKVRHSQETQYF
>NA|TRBV28|NA|TRBJ1-2
TGTGCCAGCAGTTTAAGGGCGGGCTATGGCTACACCTTC
CASSLRAGYGYTF
>TRBD1|TRBV6-5|many|TRBJ2-1
TGTGCCAGCAGGATACAGGGGTCGTCCTACAATGAGCAGTTCTTC
CASRIQGSSYNEQFF
>NA|TRBV6-5|few|TRBJ1-2
TGTGCCAGCAGTTCCCAGGGCACCGGGCGCTATGGCTACACCTTC
CASSSQGTGRYGYTF
>NA|TRBV7-2|NA|TRBJ2-1
TGTGCCAGCAGCTTAGTGATGGACAGCTACAATGAGCAGTTCTTC
CASSLVMDSYNEQFF
>TRBD2|TRBV4-3|NA|TRBJ2-7
TGCGCCAGCAGCCAAGGCCCCCCGGGAGGGCACTTCTACGAGCAGTACTTC
CASSQGPPGGHFYEQYF
>TRBD2|TRBV12-5|NA|TRBJ2-2
TGTGCTAGTGGTCCGCCGACTAGCGGGGTCACCGGGGAGCTGTTTTTT
CASGPPTSGVTGELFF
>TRBD2|TRBV9|few|TRBJ2-1
TGTGCCAGCAGCGTAGCCCTAGCGGGAGCGGCCTACAATGAGCAGTTCTTC
CASSVALAGAAYNEQFF
>NA|TRBV12-2|NA|TRBJ2-2
TGTGCAAGTAGCTGCAGGGACACCGGGGAGCTGTTTTTT
CASSCRDTGELFF
>TRBD1|TRBV5-4|NA|TRBJ1-2
TGTGCCAGCAGCTTGGGGGCCCTACAGGGGATGTCCCGCTATGGCTACACCTTC
CASSLGALQGMSRYGYTF
>NA|TRBV5-8|NA|TRBJ2-5
TGTGCCAGCAGCTTTGAGGCCCAGTACTTC
CASSFEAQYF
>NA|TRBV5-4|few|TRBJ2-7
TGTGCCAGCAGCTTGGGTACAGCCCCGTCAAGCGAGCAGTACTTC
CASSLGTAPSSEQYF
>TRBD1|TRBV30|NA|TRBJ1-2
TGTGCCTCCCAACAGGGGAGGCTCCAGGGCTACACCTTC
CASQQGRLQGYTF
>NA|TRBV9|once|TRBJ1-4
TGTGCCAGCAGCGTAGGGGGCAGGGTCGATGAAAAACTGTTTTTT
CASSVGGRVDEKLFF
>TRBD1|TRBV7-3|NA|TRBJ2-7
TGTGCCAGCAGCCCGGGACAGGGAGGGTCCTACGAGCAGTACTTC
CASSPGQGGSYEQYF
>NA|TRBV9|NA|TRBJ2-4
TGTGCCAGCAGCCCAGACGGGACCTCCACCTCCTTAGCCAAAAACATTCAGTACTTC
CASSPDGTSTSLAKNIQYF
>NA|TRBV9|NA|TRBJ2-1
TGTGCCAGCAGCGTTACGGTTGCGGGTTTAAGTGGCTCGGAGCAGTTCTTC
CASSVTVAGLSGSEQFF
>NA|TRBV7-2|NA|TRBJ2-1
TGTGCCAGCAGCTCCCAATGGCAGGCGAAAGCCCCCAATGAGCAGTTCTTC
CASSSQWQAKAPNEQFF
>NA|TRBV5-4|NA|TRBJ1-1
TGTGCCAGCAGCTTGAACGCAGGCCAGAACACTGAAGCTTTCTTT
CASSLNAGQNTEAFF
>TRBD1|TRBV2|NA|TRBJ1-4
TGTGCCAGCATCCTTGACAGGGGGAACGAAAAACTGTTTTTT
CASILDRGNEKLFF
>NA|TRBV5-5|NA|TRBJ2-7
TGTGCCAGCAGCTCTCCGGGACAACCCTACGAGCAGTACTTC
CASSSPGQPYEQYF
>NA|TRBV18|NA|TRBJ1-3
TGTGCCAGCTTCCCTCTTATCTCTGGAAACACCATATATTTT
CASFPLISGNTIYF
>NA|TRBV25-1|NA|TRBJ2-7
TGTGCCAGCACCGAGTTGGGGGAGCAGTACTTC
CASTELGEQYF
>NA|TRBV30|NA|TRBJ2-7
TGTGCCTGGAGCGCCAGCTCCTACGAGCAGTACTTC
CAWSASSYEQYF
>TRBD2|TRBV5-1|NA|TRBJ2-3
TGCGCCAGCAGCTTGGAAGCGGGAGGCACCGGGGGTACGCAGTATTTT
CASSLEAGGTGGTQYF
>NA|TRBV7-9|NA|TRBJ2-7
TGTGCCAGCAGCCCTGTCTGGGAGACCTACGAGCAGTACTTC
CASSPVWETYEQYF
>TRBD2|TRBV30|once|TRBJ2-7
TGTGCCTGGGGACTAGCGGGAGTTGGTGAGCAGTACTTC
CAWGLAGVGEQYF
>NA|TRBV29-1|once|TRBJ2-5
TGCAGCGTTGCAGGGCCGTACCAAGAGACCCAGTACTTC
CSVAGPYQETQYF
>TRBD1|TRBV6-4|NA|TRBJ2-2
TGTGCCAGCAGGGGACAGGGGACCGGGGAGCTGTTTTTT
CASRGQGTGELFF
>NA|TRBV7-9|NA|TRBJ2-3
TGTGCCAGCAGCTCTGAACAGCGACCTAGCACAGATACGCAGTATTTT
CASSSEQRPSTDTQYF
>NA|TRBV5-1|few|TRBJ1-2
TGCGCCAGCAGCTTAGGACAGCCCCAAGGCTACACCTTC
CASSLGQPQGYTF
>NA|TRBV30|once|TRBJ2-7
TGTGCCTGGAGTGTAGATGAGGCCCTCGAGCAGTACTTC
CAWSVDEALEQYF